These 2 T cell receptor beta chains were sequenced from one sample in a study of breast tumors, draining lymph nodes, adjacent tissues. One entry per CDR3 protein, called by TCRdb with MiXCR from the multiplex PCR reads. The data hold fewer than 140,000 distinct CDR3 sequences, with 30% observed a single time. Axillary draining lymph nodes of breast cancer patients supplied the node samples. What was sequenced was axillary lymph node tissue. These receptors originate from a female donor with breast cancer. Some clones in this sample may be carry-over from other donors' samples.

This clonotype occurred many times. V is TRBV20-1 and J is TRBJ1-6; 8 positions agree with TRBD1. The CDR3 covers 16 residues. The germline V gene has CDR1 DFQATT and CDR2 SNEGSKA (reference sequence). With V trimmed by 0 bases and J by 7 bases, 8 bases remained unmatched. The CDR3 sequence is CSARDWGRDRNSPLHF. In DNA form, the CDR3 reads TGCAGTGCTAGAGACTGGGGCCGGGACAGGAATTCACCCCTCCACTTT.

The V and J genes are TRBV2 and TRBJ1-6, with D hard to call. The V end lost 11 bases, the J end lost 9 bases, and 14 bases lay between the germline ends. In germline, CDR1 is SNHLY, CDR2 FYNNEI. The CDR3 length is 12 residues. CDR3 region: CAARTGSSPLHF. The CDR3 coding sequence is TGTGCCGCGCGGACGGGGAGTTCACCCCTCCACTTT.